This TCR beta chain derives from a study of OX40 agonist ivuxolimab in advanced cancers. Assay used: immunoSEQ multiplex PCR; TCRdb lists only in-frame clones, some missing. The repertoire consists of around 20,000 clones, with about 90% occurring once and the leading ten covering over 45%. The TCR comes from an adult with an advanced solid tumor such as melanoma, head and neck, liver or kidney cancer. The sequencing used CD4+ or CD8+ T cells sorted from blood, collected in a trial of the OX40 agonist ivuxolimab.

The CDR3, as DNA: TGTGCCAGCAGCTTAAGCCCAGATACTCTGGTGAACACCATATATTTT. This translates into CASSLSPDTLVNTIYF. The V and J genes are TRBV7-9 and TRBJ1-3; D remains ambiguous. CDR1 and CDR2 (germline): SEHNR, FQNEAQ (reference sequence). Trimming pared 2 bases from V and 7 bases from J, leaving 18 bases between. The CDR3 runs 16 residues. Using reference TRBV7-9 and TRBJ1-3 for the parts outside the CDR3, the full variable domain is DTGVSQNPRHKITKRGQNVTFRCDPISEHNRLYWYRQTLGQGPEFLTYFQNEAQLEKSRLLSDRFSAERPKGSFSTLEIQRTEQGDSAMYLCASSLSPDTLVNTIYFGEGSWLTVV.